The 24 T cell receptor beta chains in this list originate from one sample, sequenced in a study of cytomegalovirus exposure and HLA in healthy donors. The primer mix had 60 Vbeta and 13 Jbeta primers. Repertoires were generated with immunoSEQ multiplex PCR, while TCRdb's copy carries only in-frame clones and drops some. This repertoire shows approximately 84,000 clones, over 65% found once; its top ten account for over 7.5%. The source material was PBMCs. The receptors shown here come from a man aged 35 to 55 in good health and CMV-seropositive.

J is TRBJ2-1 and V is TRBV29-1; TRBD2 matches 12 bases. CDR1 and CDR2 from the germline V gene are SQVTM and ANQGSEA. Trimming removed 5 bases from V and 7 bases from J; junction bases left unmatched: 12. This CDR3 contains 16 residues. The CDR3 bases are TGCAGCGTTAGAGACCCTAGCGGGGGGGCCGGGAATGAGCAGTTCTTC. Encoded protein: CSVRDPSGGAGNEQFF.

V usage is TRBV27 and J usage is TRBJ1-5; the D gene is possibly TRBD1 (6 bases). V was clipped by 6 bases and J by 6 bases, with 9 bases between them. The CDR3 length is 12 residues. Germline lookup yields CDR1 MNHEY and CDR2 SMNVEV (reference sequence). This CDR3 is CASSRGGQPQHF. The CDR3 DNA reads as TGTGCCAGCAGCCGAGGGGGTCAGCCCCAGCATTTT.

This rearrangement joins TRBV6-5 to TRBJ1-3; no clear D gene. V was cut by 2 bases and J by 0 bases, with 8 bases left in between. There are 15 residues in the CDR3. The germline gives CDR1 MNHEY, CDR2 SVGAGI. As DNA, the CDR3 is TGTGCCAGCAGTTACGCCCCCAGCTCTGGAAACACCATATATTTT. This sequence encodes CASSYAPSSGNTIYF.

J is TRBJ2-7 and V is TRBV5-1, with 9 bases lining up with TRBD1. The CDR3 has 14 residues. V lost 6 bases, J lost 2 bases, and 6 bases stayed unmatched. CDR1 SGHRS and CDR2 YFSETQ come from the germline V gene. The CDR3 spells CASNQRQGAYEQYF. DNA for the CDR3: TGCGCCAGCAACCAGAGACAGGGGGCCTACGAGCAGTACTTC. The full variable domain, rest sourced from reference TRBV5-1 and TRBJ2-7, is KAGVTQTPRYLIKTRGQQVTLSCSPISGHRSVSWYQQTPGQGLQFLFEYFSETQRNKGNFPGRFSGRQFSNSRSEMNVSTLELGDSALYLCASNQRQGAYEQYFGPGTRLTVT.

V usage is TRBV18 and J usage is TRBJ1-2; TRBD1 agrees at 8 bases. The CDR3 extends over 17 amino acids. Unmatched junction bases numbered 10, after V lost 1 base and J lost 3 bases. The germline CDR1 and CDR2 sequences are KGHSH and LQKENI. CDR3: CASSPHNGTGDYYGYTF. CDR3 nucleotides: TGTGCCAGCTCACCACACAACGGGACAGGAGATTACTATGGCTACACCTTC.

V and J are TRBV7-9 and TRBJ1-2, with 9 bases fitting TRBD1. The ends lost 5 bases at V and 7 bases at J; junction bases unmatched: 8. The CDR3 has 14 residues. Per the germline V gene, CDR1 is SEHNR and CDR2 is FQNEAQ (reference sequence). The CDR3 sequence is CASSPTGGPGGYTF. DNA for the CDR3: TGTGCCAGCAGCCCGACAGGGGGTCCAGGTGGCTACACCTTC.

This chain connects TRBV19 to TRBJ1-1; D is undetermined. Per germline, CDR1 LNHDA and CDR2 SQIVND (reference sequence). V lost 9 bases, J lost 3 bases, and 14 bases lay in between. CDR3 length: 13 residues. This CDR3 reads CASLAGLYTEAFF. The CDR3 DNA reads as TGTGCCAGCCTAGCGGGTCTGTACACTGAAGCTTTCTTT. The whole variable domain, remainder taken from reference TRBV19 and TRBJ1-1, is DGGITQSPKYLFRKEGQNVTLSCEQNLNHDAMYWYRQDPGQGLRLIYYSQIVNDFQKGDIAEGYSVSREKKESFPLTVTSAQKNPTAFYLCASLAGLYTEAFFGQGTRLTVV.

The rearrangement joins TRBV6-6 to TRBJ1-2, with D uncertain. The CDR3 totals 11 residues. V dropped 4 bases and J dropped 7 bases, with 7 bases sitting between them. Germline V CDR1 and CDR2: MNHNY, SVGAGI (reference sequence). CDR3 coding DNA: TGTGCCAGCAGTTGGAACAGTGGCTACACCTTC. Translated: CASSWNSGYTF.

The J gene is TRBJ2-1, the V gene TRBV9; perhaps TRBD2 as D (7 bases). The CDR3 is made up of 18 amino acids. The germline V and J ends were trimmed by 2 bases and 0 bases, with 18 bases remaining between them. Germline values: CDR1 SGDLS, CDR2 YYNGEE. CDR3 nucleotide sequence: TGTGCCAGCAGCGTCCCTGGAGGGGGGGGCCTCTCCTACAATGAGCAGTTCTTC. This encodes CASSVPGGGGLSYNEQFF.

This chain uses TRBV10-3 with TRBJ2-7; a possible D gene is TRBD1 (5 bases). Germline V gene data show CDR1 as ENHRY and CDR2 as SYGVKD. The CDR3 has 13 residues. V was cut by 9 bases and J by 2 bases, with 14 bases left in between. CDR3 protein: CAIQAGSAYEQYF. The DNA for the CDR3 is TGTGCCATTCAGGCAGGGTCGGCCTACGAGCAGTACTTC.

This CDR3 reads CASSRQGGNTEAFF. As DNA, the CDR3 is TGTGCCAGTAGCAGACAGGGGGGGAACACTGAAGCTTTCTTT. The chain has TRBV19 and TRBJ1-1; 9 bases map to TRBD1. CDR1 and CDR2 from the germline V gene are LNHDA and SQIVND (reference sequence). The CDR3 loop spans 14 amino acids. V was clipped by 6 bases and J by 1 base; unmatched bases: 3.

The chain is built from TRBV2 and TRBJ1-4; D not certain. The germline V gene encodes CDR1 SNHLY and CDR2 FYNNEI. Trimming shortened V by 8 bases and J by 5 bases, and 12 bases separated the two germline ends. This CDR3 has 13 residues. CDR3 coding DNA: TGTGCCAGCGGGCGGAGGGAGAATGAAAAACTGTTTTTT. Its protein product is CASGRRENEKLFF. The variable domain in full, with the rest retrieved from reference TRBV2 and TRBJ1-4, is EPEVTQTPSHQVTQMGQEVILRCVPISNHLYFYWYRQILGQKVEFLVSFYNNEISEKSEIFDDQFSVERPDGSNFTLKIRSTKLEDSAMYFCASGRRENEKLFFGSGTQLSVL.

The V and J genes are TRBV5-6 and TRBJ2-5; TRBD1 matches 9 bases. The end of the DNA is better explained by TRBJ2-7, so the J call may be wrong. The CDR3 covers 15 residues. The V gene's germline CDR1 is SGHDT and CDR2 YYEEEE. This chain's CDR3 is CASSFGTGFSYEQYF. CDR3 in DNA: TGTGCCAGCAGCTTCGGGACAGGGTTTTCGTACGAGCAGTACTTC.

This clone was seen a few times. V usage is TRBV4-1 and J usage is TRBJ2-1; 8 nucleotides match TRBD2. CDR1 and CDR2 (germline): MGHRA, YSYEKL. This CDR3 is built from 16 residues. Germline trimming cut 4 bases from V and 3 bases from J; bases unmatched to any gene: 8. The CDR3 reads CASSPHASGSYNEQFF. The CDR3 coding sequence is TGCGCCAGCAGCCCACACGCCAGCGGGAGCTACAATGAGCAGTTCTTC.

This clone was picked up one time. The chain carries TRBV5-6 and TRBJ2-7, with D tentatively TRBD2 (6 bases). The germline V gene has CDR1 SGHDT and CDR2 YYEEEE. Trimming pared 2 bases from V and 5 bases from J, leaving 11 bases between. CDR3 length equals 13 residues. The DNA for the CDR3 is TGTGCCAGCAGCTTTGGAGGGCTTAACGAGCAGTACTTC. Encoded protein: CASSFGGLNEQYF.

This sequence joins TRBV5-1 and TRBJ2-7, with TRBD1 matching over 8 bases. The CDR3 sequence is 15 residues long. Germline V gene sequence: CDR1 SGHRS, CDR2 YFSETQ. The V gene end was trimmed by 0 bases and the J gene end by 5 bases; junction bases not matched to a gene: 7. The CDR3, as DNA: TGCGCCAGCAGCTTGGCCCAGGGGGCCCACGACGAGCAGTACTTC. It specifies CASSLAQGAHDEQYF.

This clone occurred a few times. Other DNA sequences of this sample code for an identical CDR3. The rearrangement uses TRBV6-5 and TRBJ2-3, with D perhaps TRBD2 (5 bases). Trimming stripped 0 bases from V and 1 base from J, with 8 bases between. In germline, CDR1 is MNHEY, CDR2 SVGAGI. There are 15 residues in the CDR3. The chain's CDR3 is CASSYSGRGTDTQYF. CDR3 bases: TGTGCCAGCAGTTACTCCGGGCGGGGCACAGATACGCAGTATTTT.

The chain combines TRBV6-6 with TRBJ2-7; 15 nucleotides match TRBD2. The CDR3 totals 15 residues. With 6 bases clipped from V and 4 bases from J, the junction kept 4 bases outside the gene matches. Germline V gene sequence: CDR1 MNHNY, CDR2 SVGAGI (reference sequence). The CDR3 sequence: CASSRGLAGGYEQYF. The CDR3 DNA reads TGTGCCAGCAGCCGGGGACTAGCGGGAGGTTACGAGCAGTACTTC.

V is TRBV2 and J is TRBJ1-1; D gene ambiguous. The CDR3 spans 14 residues. Germline V gene data show CDR1 as SNHLY and CDR2 as FYNNEI. Trimming removed 4 bases at V and 1 base at J, with 10 bases between. In nucleotides, the CDR3 is TGTGCCAGCAGTGGGGATGGAGGGAACACTGAAGCTTTCTTT. It is translated as CASSGDGGNTEAFF.

This clone was picked up a small number of times. V is TRBV5-4 and J is TRBJ2-3; maybe TRBD2 (6 bases). The CDR3 is 14 residues long. Per germline, CDR1 SGHNT and CDR2 YYREEE (reference sequence). V lost 5 bases, J lost 0 bases, and 10 bases lay in between. The CDR3 coding sequence is TGTGCCAGCAGGACTAGGGCTAGCACAGATACGCAGTATTTT. Residues: CASRTRASTDTQYF.

The genes are TRBV29-1 and TRBJ2-3; the D gene is possibly TRBD1 (5 bases). The CDR3 is 11 residues long. The germline V gene has CDR1 SQVTM and CDR2 ANQGSEA. Between the trimmed V and J ends, which lost 7 bases and 5 bases, there was a span of 10 bases. This CDR3 is CSGHTGDTQYF. Written as DNA, the CDR3 is TGCAGCGGACACACAGGAGATACGCAGTATTTT.

This clone showed up just a few times. This chain joins TRBV25-1 and TRBJ2-5, with 11 positions matching TRBD2. This CDR3 is built from 16 residues. Losses at the gene ends were 1 base for V and 5 bases for J; bases not matched to a gene: 6. CDR1 and CDR2 (germline): MGHDK, SYGVNS. CDR3 DNA: TGTGCCAGCAGTGAATGGGGACTAGCGGATAAGGAGACCCAGTACTTC. Its translation is CASSEWGLADKETQYF.

V gene TRBV2 combines with J gene TRBJ1-6, with D possibly being TRBD1 (5 bases). The germline V gene has CDR1 SNHLY and CDR2 FYNNEI. The ends were cut back, 8 bases at V and 9 bases at J, with 23 bases in the middle. The CDR3 spans 16 residues. Written as DNA, the CDR3 is TGTGCCAGCCAATTCACTGCGGGGGGGTTAGGTTCACCCCTCCACTTT. Translated: CASQFTAGGLGSPLHF.

The chain employs TRBV29-1 and TRBJ1-1, with D perhaps TRBD1 (6 bases). The CDR3 spans 13 residues. Germline V gene data show CDR1 as SQVTM and CDR2 as ANQGSEA. V lost 7 bases to trimming and J lost 4 bases, with 16 bases between them. The CDR3 spells CSGDGGLGTEAFF. The CDR3 nucleotides read TGCAGCGGGGACGGGGGGCTTGGCACTGAAGCTTTCTTT.